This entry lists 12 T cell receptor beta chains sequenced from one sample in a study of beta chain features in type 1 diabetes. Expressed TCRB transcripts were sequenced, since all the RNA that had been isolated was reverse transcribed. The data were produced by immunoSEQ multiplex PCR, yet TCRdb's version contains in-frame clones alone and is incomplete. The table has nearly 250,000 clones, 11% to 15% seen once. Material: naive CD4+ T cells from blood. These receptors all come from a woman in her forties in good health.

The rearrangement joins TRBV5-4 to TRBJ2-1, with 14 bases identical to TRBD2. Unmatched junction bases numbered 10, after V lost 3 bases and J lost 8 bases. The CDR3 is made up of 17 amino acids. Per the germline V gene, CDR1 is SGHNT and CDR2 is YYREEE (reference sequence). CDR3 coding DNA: TGTGCCAGCAGCTCCCTCACCGGGACTAGCGGGGGATATGAGCAGTTCTTC. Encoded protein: CASSSLTGTSGGYEQFF.

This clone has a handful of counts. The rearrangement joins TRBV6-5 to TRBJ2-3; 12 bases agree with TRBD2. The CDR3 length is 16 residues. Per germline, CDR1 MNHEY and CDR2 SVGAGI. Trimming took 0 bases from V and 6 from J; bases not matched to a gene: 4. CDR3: CASSYSGLAGSDTQYF. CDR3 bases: TGTGCCAGCAGTTACTCTGGACTAGCGGGGTCTGATACGCAGTATTTT.

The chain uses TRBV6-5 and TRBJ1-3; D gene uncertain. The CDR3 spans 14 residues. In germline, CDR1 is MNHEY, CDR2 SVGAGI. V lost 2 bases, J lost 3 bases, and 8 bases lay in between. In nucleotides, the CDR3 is TGTGCCAGCAGTTACGCAGAAGTTGGAAACACCATATATTTT. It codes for CASSYAEVGNTIYF.

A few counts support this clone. CDR3 sequence: CASSESDGNTEAFF. The DNA for the CDR3 is TGTGCCAGCAGTGAAAGCGACGGGAACACTGAAGCTTTCTTT. This rearrangement joins TRBV2 to TRBJ1-1; D gene uncertain. The V gene's germline CDR1 is SNHLY and CDR2 FYNNEI. The CDR3 has 14 residues. Trimming took off 2 bases at V and 1 base at J, with 8 bases between the two ends.

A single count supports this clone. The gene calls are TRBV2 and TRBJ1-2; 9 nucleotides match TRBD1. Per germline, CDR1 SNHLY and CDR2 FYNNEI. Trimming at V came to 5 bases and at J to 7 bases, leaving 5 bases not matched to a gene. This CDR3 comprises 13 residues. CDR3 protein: CASSPMGQGGYTF. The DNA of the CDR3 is TGTGCCAGCAGTCCCATGGGACAGGGTGGCTACACCTTC.

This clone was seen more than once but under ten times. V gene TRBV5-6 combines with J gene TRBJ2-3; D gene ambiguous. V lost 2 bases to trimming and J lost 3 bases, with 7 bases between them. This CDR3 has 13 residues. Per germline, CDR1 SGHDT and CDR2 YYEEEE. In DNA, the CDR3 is TGTGCCAGCAGCTTCGAGAGGACAGATACGCAGTATTTT. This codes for CASSFERTDTQYF. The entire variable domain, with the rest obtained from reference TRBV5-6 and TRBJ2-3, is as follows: DAGVTQSPTHLIKTRGQQVTLRCSPKSGHDTVSWYQQALGQGPQFIFQYYEEEERQRGNFPDRFSGHQFPNYSSELNVNALLLGDSALYLCASSFERTDTQYFGPGTRLTVL.

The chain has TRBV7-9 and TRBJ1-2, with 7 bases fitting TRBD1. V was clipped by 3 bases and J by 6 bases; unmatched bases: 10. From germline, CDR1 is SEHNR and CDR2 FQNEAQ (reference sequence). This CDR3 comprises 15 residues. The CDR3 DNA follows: TGTGCCAGCAGCTTCACTGGACAGGTCGGGAATGGCTACACCTTC. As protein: CASSFTGQVGNGYTF.

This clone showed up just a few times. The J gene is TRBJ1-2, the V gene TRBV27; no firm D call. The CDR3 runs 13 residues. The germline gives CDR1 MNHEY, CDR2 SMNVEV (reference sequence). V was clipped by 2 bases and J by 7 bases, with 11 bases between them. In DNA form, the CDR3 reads TGTGCCAGCAGTTTACCGGGAGGTGCTGGCTACACCTTC. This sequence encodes CASSLPGGAGYTF.

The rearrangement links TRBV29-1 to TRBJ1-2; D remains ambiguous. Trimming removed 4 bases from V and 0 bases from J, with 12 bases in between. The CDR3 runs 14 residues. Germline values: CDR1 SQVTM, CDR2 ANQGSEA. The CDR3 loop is CSVGREGANYGYTF. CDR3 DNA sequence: TGCAGCGTTGGGAGGGAGGGAGCTAACTATGGCTACACCTTC.

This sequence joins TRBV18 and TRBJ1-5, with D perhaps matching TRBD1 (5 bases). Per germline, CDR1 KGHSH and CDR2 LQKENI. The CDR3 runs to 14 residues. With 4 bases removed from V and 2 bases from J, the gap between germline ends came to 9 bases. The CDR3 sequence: CASSLTEGNQPQHF. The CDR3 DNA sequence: TGTGCCAGCTCACTGACAGAGGGCAATCAGCCCCAGCATTTT.

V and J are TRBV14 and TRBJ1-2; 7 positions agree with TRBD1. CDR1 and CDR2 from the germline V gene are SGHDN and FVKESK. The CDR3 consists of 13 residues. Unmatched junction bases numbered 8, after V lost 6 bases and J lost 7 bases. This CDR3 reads CASRDTGVSGYTF. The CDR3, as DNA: TGTGCCAGCAGGGACACAGGGGTTAGTGGCTACACCTTC.

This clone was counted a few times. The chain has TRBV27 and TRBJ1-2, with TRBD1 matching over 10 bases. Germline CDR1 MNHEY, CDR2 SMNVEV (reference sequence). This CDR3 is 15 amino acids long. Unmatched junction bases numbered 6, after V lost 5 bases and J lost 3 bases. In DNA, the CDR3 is TGTGCCAGCAGTCTTCAGGGACAGGGGTACTATGGCTACACCTTC. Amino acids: CASSLQGQGYYGYTF.